This passage covers 11 T cell receptor beta chains from one sample sequenced in a study of shared clonotypes between healthy human individuals (dated by TCRdb to 2018 to 2020). Library method: the immunoSEQ multiplex PCR assay. The immuneACCESS repertoire file appears here via TCRdb, limited to in-frame rearrangements. These files lack a portion of the clones; in checked studies, under half of the deficit traces to unresolved V genes, and the cause of the others is not known. The sample table contains approximately 2,000,000 clones; only one count was recorded for just under 95% of them. Jointly, the top ten make up around 0.4% of the sample. Input material: naive CD4+ T cells from PBMCs. In light of the paper, this sample's cell subset or site label describes: CD45RA+ positively selected. These receptors were obtained from a man aged 18 to 35 in good health. Some clones in this sample may be carry-over from other donors' samples.

On this clone: This same CDR3 is encoded by further DNA sequences in the sample. The chain joins TRBV7-2 to TRBJ2-1, with 7 nucleotides matching TRBD1. J lost 0 bases, V lost 5 bases, and 4 bases had no gene match. The germline V gene has CDR1 SGHTA and CDR2 FQGNSA. CDR3 length equals 15 residues. The DNA for the CDR3 is TGTGCCAGCAGCCCAACAGGGGTCTCCTACAATGAGCAGTTCTTC. Translating gives CASSPTGVSYNEQFF.

This chain uses TRBV28 with TRBJ2-7, with D tentatively TRBD2 (6 bases). Trimming left V 5 bases short and J 5 bases short, with 22 bases between. This CDR3 spans 16 amino acids. Germline CDR1 and CDR2: MDHEN and SYDVKM. The CDR3 coding sequence is TGTGCCAGCAGTATAACCCCGCCGGGACCGGGGGACGAGCAGTACTTC. Translation gives CASSITPPGPGDEQYF.

With regard to this clone: At the DNA level, this CDR3 is encoded by other sequences in the same sample as well. J is TRBJ1-5 and V is TRBV5-1; 8 positions match TRBD1. CDR1 and CDR2 (germline): SGHRS, YFSETQ. The CDR3 is 15 residues long. J gave up 2 bases and V 4 bases, and 5 bases lay outside the gene matches. As DNA, the CDR3 is TGCGCCAGCAGCCCCGGGACAGGCGGCAATCAGCCCCAGCATTTT. Protein: CASSPGTGGNQPQHF.

Notes on this clone: A junction end diverges from the germline sequence, so it may reflect a read error. The chain joins TRBV29-1 to TRBJ1-1; no firm D call. Germline CDR1 reads SQVTM; CDR2 reads ANQGSEA. The CDR3 runs to 12 residues. The CDR3 spells CSVEGVTSGIRW. DNA of the CDR3: TGCAGCGTTGAAGGGGTAACGAGCGGGATTCGTTGG.

About this clone itself: The same CDR3 is also encoded by other DNA sequences in this sample. The chain employs TRBV19 and TRBJ1-5; possible D gene TRBD1, 5 bases. V shed 3 bases and J shed 5 bases, with 8 bases lying between them. The CDR3 length is 13 residues. From germline, CDR1 is LNHDA and CDR2 SQIVND (reference sequence). The CDR3 region is CASSIGRDQPQHF. Written as DNA, the CDR3 is TGTGCCAGTAGTATTGGCAGGGATCAGCCCCAGCATTTT.

This chain links TRBV5-1 with TRBJ2-6; unclear D gene. Per germline, CDR1 SGHRS and CDR2 YFSETQ. V was trimmed by 2 bases and J by 1 base, leaving 7 bases between them. This CDR3 spans 15 amino acids. The CDR3 DNA reads as TGCGCCAGCAGCTTAAGGCCGTCTGGGGCCAACGTCCTGACTTTC. Translation: CASSLRPSGANVLTF.

The chain joins TRBV15 to TRBJ2-7, with 9 bases matching TRBD1. Germline trimming cut 0 bases from V and 7 bases from J; bases unmatched to any gene: 10. The germline CDR1 and CDR2 sequences are LNHNV and YYDKDF (reference sequence). The CDR3 is made up of 16 amino acids. The CDR3 is CATSRDLRTGDREQYF. Written as DNA, the CDR3 is TGTGCCACCAGCAGAGATCTTCGGACAGGGGATCGGGAGCAGTACTTC.

The rearrangement joins TRBV7-3 to TRBJ2-2; D might be TRBD2 (6 bases). In germline, CDR1 is SGHTA, CDR2 FQGTGA. Trimming took 1 base from V and 1 from J, leaving 10 bases between them. The CDR3 runs to 16 residues. The CDR3 region is CASSLIPAGNTGELFF. The CDR3 nucleotides read TGTGCCAGCAGCTTAATACCAGCGGGGAACACCGGGGAGCTGTTTTTT.

The J gene is TRBJ2-5, the V gene TRBV9, with TRBD1 as a possible D gene (6 bases). The CDR3 length is 17 residues. From germline, CDR1 is SGDLS and CDR2 YYNGEE. V dropped 0 bases and J dropped 5 bases, with 20 bases sitting between them. CDR3 DNA: TGTGCCAGCAGCGTAGGGAGCCGCCAAGGGGGAGAGGAGACCCAGTACTTC. Residues: CASSVGSRQGGEETQYF.

This chain uses TRBV11-2 with TRBJ2-1; 10 bases agree with TRBD2. Germline V lookup: CDR1 SGHAT, CDR2 FQNNGV. There are 18 residues in the CDR3. Trimming took 7 bases from V and 0 from J; bases not matched to a gene: 12. The CDR3 loop is CASTTIGAGGPSYNEQFF. The DNA for the CDR3 is TGTGCCAGCACCACGATCGGAGCGGGAGGGCCCTCCTACAATGAGCAGTTCTTC.

The gene calls are TRBV29-1 and TRBJ2-1; 9 bases are shared with TRBD2. This CDR3 is 17 amino acids long. In germline, CDR1 is SQVTM, CDR2 ANQGSEA. V was clipped by 4 bases and J by 9 bases; unmatched bases: 19. The CDR3 DNA is TGCAGCGTTGGGGGTCTTGGGCGGGAGGGCATACCGGGTGAGCAGTTCTTC. Amino acids: CSVGGLGREGIPGEQFF.